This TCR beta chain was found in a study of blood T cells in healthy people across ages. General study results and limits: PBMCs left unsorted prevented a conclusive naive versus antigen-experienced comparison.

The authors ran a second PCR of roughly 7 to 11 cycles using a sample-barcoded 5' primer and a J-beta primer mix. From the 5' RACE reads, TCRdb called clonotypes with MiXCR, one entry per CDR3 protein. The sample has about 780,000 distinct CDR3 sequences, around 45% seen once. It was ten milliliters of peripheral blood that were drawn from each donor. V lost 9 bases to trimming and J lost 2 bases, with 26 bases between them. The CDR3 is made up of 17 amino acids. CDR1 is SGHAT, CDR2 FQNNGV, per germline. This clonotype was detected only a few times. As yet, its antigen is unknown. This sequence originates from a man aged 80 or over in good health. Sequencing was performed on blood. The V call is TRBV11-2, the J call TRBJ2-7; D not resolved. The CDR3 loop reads CASPPGPMDRRTYEQYF. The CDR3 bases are TGTGCCAGTCCCCCCGGCCCGATGGACCGAAGAACCTACGAGCAGTACTTC.